The present T cell receptor beta chain was sequenced within a study of blood T cell repertoires in COVID-19. Study-wide context: Acute and convalescent COVID-19 specimens originated in the United States, Italy and Spain. T cells, B-cell-depleted T cells, or PBMCs provided the cDNA or gDNA that served as material.

V was cut by 5 bases and J by 4 bases, with 11 bases left in between. Germline V gene sequence: CDR1 SGHKS, CDR2 YYEKEE (reference sequence). The CDR3 loop spans 13 amino acids. As processed by the authors: Cell counts per sample came from amplifying reference gene primers. Profiling relied on immunoSEQ multiplex PCR, and the TCRdb table lists in-frame clones only, not all of them. The D gene and trimming were derived from the DNA, and the V and J assignments and clone size from that table. The table shows around 260,000 clones, with roughly 85% occurring only once. Sequencing was performed on peripheral blood. The chain is built from TRBV5-5 and TRBJ2-3; tentatively, D is TRBD1 (5 bases). The receptor's source is a woman aged 45 to 65 who had recovered from COVID-19. CDR3 in amino acids: CASSSKGADTQYF. The CDR3 nucleotides are TGTGCCAGCAGTTCCAAAGGGGCAGATACGCAGTATTTT. The full variable domain, completed using reference TRBV5-5 and TRBJ2-3, is DAGVTQSPTHLIKTRGQQVTLRCSPISGHKSVSWYQQVLGQGPQFIFQYYEKEERGRGNFPDRFSARQFPNYSSELNVNALLLGDSALYLCASSSKGADTQYFGPGTRLTVL.